This T cell receptor beta chain was captured in a study of blood T cell repertoires in COVID-19. For the study at large: The samples span acute and convalescent COVID-19 from the United States, Italy and Spain. T cells, B-cell-depleted T cells, or PBMCs provided the cDNA or gDNA that served as material.

The CDR3 runs 14 residues. The J segment lost 4 bases and the V segment lost 3 bases, leaving 3 bases of the junction unmatched. Per germline, CDR1 DFQATT and CDR2 SNEGSKA (reference sequence). Participants' own reports of clinical history determined their cohort assignment. Authors' data handling: Quantification of nucleated cells was approximated via reference gene primer amplification. The repertoire was sequenced with immunoSEQ multiplex PCR; TCRdb's copy has only in-frame clones and lacks some. V and J calls and clone size are as listed in that table; D and trimming were resolved from the DNA. Among around 450,000 clones listed, about 90% were seen once.

This receptor was taken from a woman aged 18 to 35 with acute COVID-19. Sequenced sample: PBMCs or T cells enriched from blood (not recorded which). The J gene is TRBJ2-1, the V gene TRBV20-1; 10 bases match TRBD2. CDR3 sequence: CSASGTSEYNEQFF. CDR3 sequence (DNA): TGCAGTGCTAGTGGGACTAGCGAATACAATGAGCAGTTCTTC.